The rows below give T cell receptor beta chains drawn from one sample of a study of CD8 T cells in Susac syndrome. One entry per CDR3 protein results from TCRdb running MiXCR on the immunoSEQ multiplex PCR reads. The sample consists of some 150,000 distinct CDR3 sequences, about 93% of them appearing once. The sequenced material came from CD8+ T cells from PBMCs. These receptors came from a human donor in good health. The CDR3 runs from the conserved cysteine through the conserved F or W. Each record gives: clone size, D gene, J gene, V gene, CDR3 DNA, CDR3 protein. The D gene is left open where the match is weak. Size is stated for part of the rows, as once, few or many counts, or as a class when the clone is expanded.

- | - | TRBJ1-1 | TRBV28 | TGTGCCAGCAGTTTGGACAGGAACACTGAAGCTTTCTTT | CASSLDRNTEAFF
- | - | TRBJ2-1 | TRBV20-1 | TGCAGTGCCTATTCCGGGACCCACTACAATGAGCAGTTCTTC | CSAYSGTHYNEQFF
- | TRBD1 | TRBJ1-3 | TRBV29-1 | TGCAGCGTTGAACAGGGGGCGGGTGGAAACACCATATATTTT | CSVEQGAGGNTIYF
- | TRBD2 | TRBJ2-5 | TRBV29-1 | TGCAGCGTTGAAGAGTTTTTAGCGGGCCCCCAAGAGACCCAGTACTTC | CSVEEFLAGPQETQYF
once | TRBD1 | TRBJ1-2 | TRBV30 | TGTGCCTGGAATACAGGGGTGGGCTATGGCTACACCTTC | CAWNTGVGYGYTF
- | - | TRBJ2-7 | TRBV4-1 | TGCGCCAGCAGCCAAGGGACGCGGGAGCAGTACTTC | CASSQGTREQYF
- | - | TRBJ1-5 | TRBV23-1 | TGCGCCAGCAGTCTGACAAAATTCAGCAATCAGCCCCAGCATTTT | CASSLTKFSNQPQHF
once | TRBD2 | TRBJ2-5 | TRBV7-9 | TGTGCCAGCAGCTTTTGGACTAGCGGGAGTGAAGAGACCCAGTACTTC | CASSFWTSGSEETQYF
- | - | TRBJ1-3 | TRBV29-1 | TGCAGCGTCCTGGGGGGCTCTGGAAACACCATATATTTT | CSVLGGSGNTIYF
- | - | TRBJ1-1 | TRBV4-3 | TGCGCCAGCAGCCAGTATGGGACCGAAGAAGCTTTCTTT | CASSQYGTEEAFF
- | - | TRBJ1-1 | TRBV7-3 | TGTGCCAGCAAGTCCGGCCCTGAAGCTTTCTTT | CASKSGPEAFF
- | - | TRBJ1-4 | TRBV7-9 | TGTGCCAGCAGCCCGGAGGCTGAGGAAAAACTGTTTTTT | CASSPEAEEKLFF
- | - | TRBJ2-7 | TRBV15 | TGTGCCACCAGCAGAGATAACAGCGGCGAGCAGTACTTC | CATSRDNSGEQYF
few | - | TRBJ1-1 | TRBV30 | TGTGCCTGGAACCGGGACACTGAAGCTTTCTTT | CAWNRDTEAFF
- | - | TRBJ2-1 | TRBV7-9 | TGTGCCAGCAGCCCCCCAGCAGGACCCAATGAGCAGTTCTTC | CASSPPAGPNEQFF
- | - | TRBJ1-5 | TRBV27 | TGTGCCAGCGGGGGGACGGAAGATAGCAATCAGCCCCAGCATTTT | CASGGTEDSNQPQHF
- | TRBD1 | TRBJ2-1 | TRBV2 | TGTGCCAGCAGTCCGGGACAGGGCGACAATGAGCAGTTCTTC | CASSPGQGDNEQFF
- | TRBD2 | TRBJ2-1 | TRBV2 | TGTGCCAGCAGCCCATTCGGGACTAGCGGCAATGAGCAGTTCTTC | CASSPFGTSGNEQFF
- | - | TRBJ2-7 | TRBV15 | TGTGCCACCAGCAGAGACCCAGACGGGCCCTTGCACGAGCAGTACTTC | CATSRDPDGPLHEQYF
- | TRBD2 | TRBJ2-1 | TRBV11-2 | TGTGCCAGCAGCTTCGCGGGAGGGCGAAATGAGCAGTTCTTC | CASSFAGGRNEQFF
- | - | TRBJ2-7 | TRBV4-2 | TGTGCCAGCAGCCAACCGGGACTCACATCCTACGAGCAGTACTTC | CASSQPGLTSYEQYF
- | TRBD2 | TRBJ2-7 | TRBV28 | TGTGCCAGCAGTTCTCCGGCGGGACTAGGGCCCTACGAGCAGTACTTC | CASSSPAGLGPYEQYF
once | - | TRBJ2-3 | TRBV4-3 | TGCGCCAGCAGCATAAACCCCGCGGACACAGATACGCAGTATTTT | CASSINPADTDTQYF
- | TRBD1 | TRBJ1-1 | TRBV19 | TGTGCCAGTAGTACCAAGGACAGGGGTCCGGACACTGAAGCTTTCTTT | CASSTKDRGPDTEAFF
- | - | TRBJ1-1 | TRBV27 | TGTGCCAGCAGTGAACCCCTCGGGGCGGCGGCTTTCTTT | CASSEPLGAAAFF
- | TRBD2 | TRBJ2-1 | TRBV20-1 | TGCAGTCGACTAGCGGGAGAAGTGGAGCAGTTCTTC | CSRLAGEVEQFF
- | - | TRBJ2-3 | TRBV27 | TGTGCCAGCAGTCCAGGGGAATATACGCAGTATTTT | CASSPGEYTQYF
- | - | TRBJ1-1 | TRBV3-1 | TGTGCCAGCAGCCAAACGTCAGGGATCACTGAAGCTTTCTTT | CASSQTSGITEAFF
- | - | TRBJ2-3 | TRBV28 | TGTGCCAGCGTGGAAGGGGAGGGCACAGATACGCAGTATTTT | CASVEGEGTDTQYF
- | TRBD2 | TRBJ2-1 | TRBV5-4 | TGTGCCAGCAGCTTGTCGCTAGCGGGTTACAATGAGCAGTTCTTC | CASSLSLAGYNEQFF
- | - | TRBJ1-5 | TRBV5-3 | TGTGCCAGAACCTTGTTCGACATTCATAGCAATCAGCCCCAGCATTTT | CARTLFDIHSNQPQHF
- | TRBD2 | TRBJ2-2 | TRBV9 | TGTGCCAGCAGCGGTAGCGGGAGAGGCACCGGGGAGCTGTTTTTT | CASSGSGRGTGELFF
few | - | TRBJ2-7 | TRBV5-1 | TGCGCCAGCAGCTTGGGACGGGAAGCCTACGAGCAGTACTTC | CASSLGREAYEQYF
- | - | TRBJ2-5 | TRBV20-1 | TGCAGTGCTTGGACCTACCCCCAAGAGACCCAGTACTTC | CSAWTYPQETQYF
- | TRBD2 | TRBJ2-1 | TRBV7-2 | TGTGCCAGCAGCTTCTCCCGCGGGGGCTCCTACAATGAGCAGTTCTTC | CASSFSRGGSYNEQFF
- | - | TRBJ2-5 | TRBV2 | TGTGCCAGCAGTGGACGGGAGGAGACCCAGTACTTC | CASSGREETQYF
- | - | TRBJ2-7 | TRBV28 | TGTGCCAGCAGTTTTCAAAGGGGGGCCTACGAGCAGTACTTC | CASSFQRGAYEQYF
- | TRBD2 | TRBJ2-1 | TRBV9 | TGTGCCAGCAGCGTAAGACTAGCGGACAATGAGCAGTTCTTC | CASSVRLADNEQFF
- | TRBD2 | TRBJ2-2 | TRBV2 | TGTGCCAGCAGTGTTAGCGGGTTGTACACCGGGGAGCTGTTTTTT | CASSVSGLYTGELFF
- | - | TRBJ2-5 | TRBV7-9 | TGTGCCAGCAGCCAAGAACTCCACCAAGAGACCCAGTACTTC | CASSQELHQETQYF
- | - | TRBJ2-3 | TRBV7-2 | TGTGCCAGCAGCTTTAACACAGATACGCAGTATTTT | CASSFNTDTQYF
- | TRBD1 | TRBJ2-7 | TRBV27 | TGTGCCAGCAGTTTATACCCGGGACAGACTTACGAGCAGTACTTC | CASSLYPGQTYEQYF
- | - | TRBJ1-4 | TRBV4-2 | TGTGCCAGCAGCCAAGATTTTGGGAAGGGCGATGAAAAACTGTTTTTT | CASSQDFGKGDEKLFF
- | TRBD2 | TRBJ2-7 | TRBV15 | TGTGCCACCAGCAGAGCCGGCGGGGGGTTGGACGAGCAGTACTTC | CATSRAGGGLDEQYF
- | TRBD1 | TRBJ2-1 | TRBV6-5 | TGTGCCAGCAGTTTGACAGGGACCAATGAGCAGTTCTTC | CASSLTGTNEQFF
- | - | TRBJ2-1 | TRBV7-9 | TGTGCCAGCAGTCTCGGACATCCCTCCTACAATGAGCAGTTCTTC | CASSLGHPSYNEQFF
- | - | TRBJ2-3 | TRBV9 | TGTGCCAGCATGGGCGGTCCGGATTATACGCAGTATTTT | CASMGGPDYTQYF
- | - | TRBJ1-2 | TRBV7-9 | TGTTCCAGCAGCCCCTTCTCTGGCTACACCTTC | CSSSPFSGYTF